This T cell receptor (beta chain) comes out of a study of molecular identifiers for immune sequencing clone quantification. TCRdb re-analysed the PCR reads in MiXCR, keeping a single row per CDR3 protein. This table has 460,000 or so distinct CDR3 sequences, 20% to 25% appearing once. This clonotype was counted a few times. Its antigen is undetermined. Germline V gene lookup returns CDR1 LGHDT and CDR2 YNNKEL (reference sequence). The CDR3 length is 13 residues. Losses at the gene ends were 3 bases for V and 6 bases for J; bases not matched to a gene: 5. Findings and limits, study-wide: Sizes of clones that are highly expanded could be underestimated (if identical TCR molecules share a barcode).

This TCR was sampled from a human donor in good health. Some libraries in this study had Jurkat cell RNA spiked in. The sequencing input was naive CD8+ T cells from blood, with Jurkat cell RNA spiked in. The subset: FACS-sorted CD8+CD4-CCR7+CD45RA+ naive T cells. J is TRBJ2-7 and V is TRBV3-1; TRBD1 aligns across 7 bases. CDR3 loop: CASSQAGQVEQYF. In DNA, the CDR3 is TGTGCCAGCAGCCAGGCAGGACAGGTCGAGCAGTACTTC.